This T cell receptor beta chain was documented in a study of blood T cell repertoires in COVID-19. Participants reported their clinical history, and cohort assignment relied on those reports. The CDR3 spans 13 residues. With 8 bases removed from V and 9 bases from J, the gap between germline ends came to 17 bases. Germline V gene lookup returns CDR1 SGHAT and CDR2 FQDESV (reference sequence). Assay: immunoSEQ multiplex PCR; the TCRdb copy retains only in-frame clones and omits some. The data show roughly 310,000 clones, with 75% to 90% seen just once and approximately 8.8% held by the top ten. Sample: PBMCs or T cells enriched from blood (not recorded which). This sequence was found in a woman aged 35 to 49 who had recovered from COVID-19. The chain recombines TRBV11-1 with TRBJ2-1; the D is unclear. CDR3: CASCPSVVSEQFF. For the CDR3, the DNA is TGTGCCAGCTGCCCGAGCGTAGTGAGTGAGCAGTTCTTC.